These 25 T cell receptor beta chains were sequenced from one sample in a study of spatial heterogeneity in lung cancer. Time point of the sample: sample taken at primary tumor resection. TCRdb reanalysed the 5' RACE reads using MiXCR and keeps one entry per CDR3 protein. This sample has over 15,000 distinct CDR3 sequences; more than 5% occur once, and the top ten carry 6.8%. Their target antigens are unknown. General study results and limits: The number of expanded tumor alpha and beta chains correlated with mutation number.

The source material was lung tumor tissue, sampled at surgery. The receptors originated from a male donor with early-stage non-small cell lung cancer.

This clonotype was observed at least ten times. A library prepared for alpha chains yielded this beta chain as an off-target read; its size is of little meaning. The chain couples TRBV3-1 to TRBJ1-6; weak D call: TRBD1 (5 bases). Germline V lookup: CDR1 LGHDT, CDR2 YNNKEL (reference sequence). CDR3 length: 15 residues. V shed 3 bases and J shed 10 bases, with 16 bases lying between them. The CDR3 loop is CASSQAGAGGSPLHF. The CDR3 bases are TGTGCCAGCAGCCAGGCCGGGGCAGGAGGATCACCCCTCCACTTT.

Relative to its sample, this clonotype is large (0.1 to 1%). This beta chain is a stray sequence in a library constructed for alpha chains; its clone size is not meaningful. This rearrangement joins TRBV28 to TRBJ2-3; no definite D call. The CDR3 is 15 amino acids. Germline-derived CDR1 and CDR2 are MDHEN and SYDVKM. V lost 7 bases to trimming and J lost 0 bases, with 14 bases between them. This CDR3 reads CASNHGSVSTDTQYF. CDR3 sequence (DNA): TGTGCCAGCAACCACGGCAGCGTGAGCACAGATACGCAGTATTTT.

This clonotype has a handful of counts. Little can be read into the size of this beta chain, an off-target read in a library designed for alpha chains. J is TRBJ1-1 and V is TRBV3-1, with a tentative D call TRBD1 (5 bases). CDR1 LGHDT and CDR2 YNNKEL come from the germline V gene (reference sequence). V dropped 3 bases and J dropped 1 base, with 12 bases sitting between them. CDR3 length: 15 amino acids. CDR3 residues: CASSQGGAGNTEAFF. As DNA, the CDR3 is TGTGCCAGCAGCCAGGGCGGGGCGGGGAACACTGAAGCTTTCTTT.

This clonotype was observed at least ten times. The library was built for alpha chains, so this beta chain is an off-target read and its size means little. Written as DNA, the CDR3 is TGCAGTGCCCGCCGGGACAACACCCCCGGGGAGCTGTTTTTT. Translation gives CSARRDNTPGELFF. The chain uses TRBV20-1 and TRBJ2-2; weak D call: TRBD1 (6 bases). CDR1 is DFQATT and CDR2 is SNEGSKA in the germline V gene (reference sequence). The V end was cut by 6 bases, the J end by 6 bases, with 17 bases between. This CDR3 region has 14 residues.

In its sample, this clonotype ranks as large. A library prepared for alpha chains yielded this beta chain as an off-target read; its size is of little meaning. The chain has TRBV20-1 and TRBJ2-1, with unresolved D. The CDR3 runs to 11 residues. CDR1 is DFQATT, CDR2 SNEGSKA, per germline (reference sequence). V was pared by 6 bases and J by 12 bases, with 15 bases between. Here the CDR3 reads CSAPFGPLQFF. The CDR3 DNA is TGCAGTGCCCCTTTTGGGCCTCTGCAGTTCTTC.

A remark on this clonotype: Being off target in a library aimed at alpha chains, this beta chain has a size of little meaning. The V gene is TRBV20-1, the J gene TRBJ2-3; D gene unclear. V shed 6 bases and J shed 4 bases, with 14 bases lying between them. Germline V gives CDR1 DFQATT, CDR2 SNEGSKA (reference sequence). The CDR3 is 13 amino acids. The CDR3 bases are TGCAGTGCCCCTAAACCCCCGGCAGATACGCAGTATTTT. Amino acid sequence: CSAPKPPADTQYF.

Many counts were recorded for this clonotype. This beta chain turned up in a library designed for alpha chains; as an off-target read, its abundance says little. The chain is built from TRBV28 and TRBJ1-1, with 8 positions matching TRBD1. The germline V gene encodes CDR1 MDHEN and CDR2 SYDVKM. The CDR3 runs 14 residues. V lost 6 bases and J lost 7; bases outside the gene matches: 10. The CDR3 loop is CASSREQGAREAFF. CDR3 coding DNA: TGTGCCAGCAGCCGCGAGCAGGGGGCTCGTGAAGCTTTCTTT. The full variable domain, with the rest looked up from reference TRBV28 and TRBJ1-1, is DVKVTQSSRYLVKRTGEKVFLECVQDMDHENMFWYRQDPGLGLRLIYFSYDVKMKEKGDIPEGYSVSREKKERFSLILESASTNQTSMYLCASSREQGAREAFFGQGTRLTVV.

This clonotype has ten or more counts. Because the library targeted alpha chains, this beta chain is an off-target read whose size means little. The V call is TRBV6-6, the J call TRBJ2-4, with 8 bases identical to TRBD1. This CDR3 spans 14 amino acids. V was pared by 6 bases and J by 8 bases, with 9 bases of the junction left unmatched. The V gene's germline CDR1 is MNHNY and CDR2 SVGAGI (reference sequence). The CDR3 protein is CASSPSGGRYIQYF. The CDR3 DNA sequence: TGTGCCAGCAGCCCGTCAGGGGGCAGGTACATTCAGTACTTC.

A note on this clonotype: This beta chain was picked up by a library intended for alpha chains and is off target, so its count carries little meaning. V and J are TRBV3-1 and TRBJ1-6; tentatively, D is TRBD1 (6 bases). Germline CDR1 LGHDT, CDR2 YNNKEL (reference sequence). V lost 4 bases and J 0 bases, leaving 16 bases between the germline ends. CDR3 length: 18 amino acids. The CDR3 here is CASSPGRGASSYNSPLHF. In DNA form, the CDR3 reads TGTGCCAGCAGCCCCGGAAGGGGGGCCTCCTCCTATAATTCACCCCTCCACTTT.

This clonotype has ten or more counts. Since it is a stray read in a library aimed at alpha chains, this beta chain has a size that is not meaningful. The chain joins TRBV12-3 or TRBV12-4 to TRBJ2-3; no reliable D call. The CDR3 consists of 15 residues. With 3 bases removed from V and 1 base from J, the gap between germline ends came to 11 bases. The CDR3 reads CASSFGLEGTDTQYF. DNA of the CDR3: TGTGCCAGCAGTTTCGGGCTAGAAGGCACAGATACGCAGTATTTT.

At least ten counts were recorded for this clonotype. Within a library made for alpha chains, this beta chain is off target, and its count is uninformative. The chain uses TRBV20-1 and TRBJ2-7; D not certain. CDR1 DFQATT and CDR2 SNEGSKA come from the germline V gene (reference sequence). The CDR3 covers 10 residues. The germline V and J ends were trimmed by 6 bases and 3 bases, with 6 bases remaining between them. The CDR3 nucleotides are TGCAGTGCCCTCCGCTACGAGCAGTACTTC. It is translated as CSALRYEQYF.

This clonotype came up a few times. A library prepared for alpha chains yielded this beta chain as an off-target read; its size is of little meaning. V usage is TRBV10-3 and J usage is TRBJ1-5; D is undetermined. Germline assignment: CDR1 ENHRY and CDR2 SYGVKD. The CDR3 is 13 residues long. With 8 bases removed from V and 0 bases from J, the gap between germline ends came to 8 bases. CDR3: CAIRGYSNQPQHF. The CDR3 DNA reads TGTGCCATCCGTGGGTATAGCAATCAGCCCCAGCATTTT.

This clonotype has at least ten counts. This beta chain is off target for a library built for alpha chains, so its abundance means little. This chain links TRBV20-1 with TRBJ1-6; 8 positions match TRBD1. The ends lost 0 bases at V and 8 bases at J; junction bases unmatched: 15. Germline assignment: CDR1 DFQATT and CDR2 SNEGSKA (reference sequence). The CDR3 has 18 amino acids. The CDR3 reads CSARDRAGGTGIYSPLHF. CDR3 bases: TGCAGTGCTAGAGATCGAGCCGGAGGGACAGGAATATATTCACCCCTCCACTTT.

Ten or more counts support this clonotype. The size of this beta chain means little, since it is a stray read in a library made for alpha chains. The rearrangement joins TRBV4-2 to TRBJ1-5; TRBD1 aligns across 7 bases. From germline, CDR1 is LGHNA and CDR2 YNFKEQ. Trimming at V came to 3 bases and at J to 5 bases, leaving 4 bases not matched to a gene. The CDR3 loop spans 14 amino acids. CDR3 amino acids: CASSQGQQDQPQHF. The CDR3 DNA sequence: TGTGCCAGCAGCCAGGGACAGCAAGATCAGCCCCAGCATTTT.

This clonotype was detected many times. This beta chain came through as a stray read in a library set up for alpha chains, and its size says little. This rearrangement joins TRBV7-2 to TRBJ2-1, with 10 bases that match TRBD2. The CDR3 runs 15 residues. After removal of 5 bases from V and 4 bases from J, the junction contained 5 bases not matched to a gene. Germline V gives CDR1 SGHTA, CDR2 FQGNSA. The CDR3 DNA reads as TGTGCCAGCAGCACCCAGACTAGCGGGTACAATGAGCAGTTCTTC. Its translation: CASSTQTSGYNEQFF.

This clonotype showed up many times. Little can be read into the size of this beta chain, an off-target read in a library designed for alpha chains. The rearrangement joins TRBV7-8 to TRBJ2-1; TRBD2 agrees at 13 bases. Germline V gene lookup returns CDR1 SGHVS and CDR2 FQNEAQ. The CDR3 contains 15 residues. J was trimmed by 8 bases and V by 5 bases; bases with no gene match: 6. The CDR3 is CASSRLAGGRDEQFF. CDR3 sequence (DNA): TGTGCCAGCAGCAGACTAGCGGGGGGCAGGGATGAGCAGTTCTTC.

In its sample, this clonotype was seen many times. This beta chain represents an off-target read in a library built for alpha chains; its size is of limited meaning. V is TRBV7-7 and J is TRBJ2-5; tentative D call: TRBD2 (5 bases). Trimming pared 11 bases from V and 2 bases from J, leaving 15 bases between. Germline CDR1 and CDR2: SSHAT and FNYEAQ (reference sequence). This CDR3 comprises 13 residues. The CDR3 DNA reads as TGTGCCCCGAGAGGTAGCGATCAAGAGACCCAGTACTTC. Encoded protein: CAPRGSDQETQYF.

This clonotype was seen many times. This beta chain was picked up by a library intended for alpha chains and is off target, so its count carries little meaning. The V and J genes are TRBV29-1 and TRBJ1-1; tentative D call: TRBD1 (5 bases). The germline CDR1 and CDR2 sequences are SQVTM and ANQGSEA. Trimming pared 3 bases from V and 4 bases from J, leaving 15 bases between. There are 14 residues in the CDR3. The CDR3 region is CSVEIGQGGTEAFF. CDR3 nucleotides: TGCAGCGTTGAGATAGGGCAGGGTGGCACTGAAGCTTTCTTT.

This clonotype was counted at least ten times. This beta chain came through as a stray read in a library set up for alpha chains, and its size says little. V gene TRBV20-1 combines with J gene TRBJ2-1, with TRBD2 matching over 13 bases. The J segment lost 1 base and the V segment lost 4 bases, leaving 4 bases of the junction unmatched. The CDR3 runs to 16 residues. Germline CDR1 DFQATT, CDR2 SNEGSKA (reference sequence). The CDR3 region is CSAKLAGGRSYNEQFF. CDR3 sequence (DNA): TGCAGTGCTAAACTAGCGGGAGGGAGATCCTACAATGAGCAGTTCTTC.

In its sample, this clonotype was seen many times. As an off-target read in a library built for alpha chains, this beta chain has a frequency of little significance. CDR3 nucleotides: TGCGCCAGCAGACAGGGGCGGGACTATGGCTACACCTTC. This gives the protein CASRQGRDYGYTF. This sequence joins TRBV5-1 and TRBJ1-2, with TRBD1 matching over 7 bases. Germline CDR1 is SGHRS and CDR2 is YFSETQ. The junction had 4 bases not matched to a gene; V was cut back by 5 bases and J by 3 bases. The CDR3 length is 13 residues.

There are many counts of this clonotype. The library was built for alpha chains, so this beta chain is an off-target read and its size means little. The chain is built from TRBV6-2 or TRBV6-3 and TRBJ1-2; 7 nucleotides match TRBD1. This CDR3 is 12 amino acids long. CDR1 MNHEY and CDR2 SVGEGT come from the germline V gene. V lost 3 bases to trimming and J lost 10 bases; unmatched junction nucleotides: 5. In DNA form, the CDR3 reads TGTGCCAGCAGTTATGGGCAGGGGGACTACACCTTC. It codes for CASSYGQGDYTF.

This clonotype appeared many times. Since the library was made to target alpha chains, this beta chain is a stray read and its abundance is not meaningful. The chain employs TRBV4-1 and TRBJ1-1; 8 nucleotides agree with TRBD1. The CDR3 has 15 residues. J lost 1 base, V lost 5 bases, and 6 bases had no gene match. Germline-derived CDR1 and CDR2 are MGHRA and YSYEKL. CDR3 DNA: TGCGCCAGCAGCGTCGGGGGACAGGCGAACACTGAAGCTTTCTTT. Translation: CASSVGGQANTEAFF.

In this sample, this clonotype turned up many times. The library was designed around alpha chains, so this beta chain is a stray read whose abundance carries little weight. The chain has TRBV7-9 and TRBJ2-1; D gene ambiguous. The CDR3 is made up of 15 amino acids. V lost 5 bases, J lost 7 bases, and 18 bases lay in between. Germline V CDR1 and CDR2: SEHNR, FQNEAQ (reference sequence). The CDR3 protein is CASSPPLPKWNEQFF. DNA of the CDR3: TGTGCCAGCAGCCCCCCTTTACCGAAATGGAATGAGCAGTTCTTC. Drawing the rest from reference TRBV7-9 and TRBJ2-1, the complete variable domain is DTGVSQNPRHKITKRGQNVTFRCDPISEHNRLYWYRQTLGQGPEFLTYFQNEAQLEKSRLLSDRFSAERPKGSFSTLEIQRTEQGDSAMYLCASSPPLPKWNEQFFGPGTRLTVL.

This clonotype was observed at least ten times. Little can be read into the size of this beta chain, an off-target read in a library designed for alpha chains. CDR3 protein: CASSSHTASLYGYTF. The CDR3, as DNA: TGTGCCAGCAGCTCACATACCGCCAGTCTCTATGGCTACACCTTC. The gene calls are TRBV9 and TRBJ1-2; D is unclear. The CDR3 runs to 15 residues. The ends were cut back, 4 bases at V and 4 bases at J, with 17 bases in the middle. The germline V gene encodes CDR1 SGDLS and CDR2 YYNGEE.

In its sample, this clonotype was seen many times. This beta chain is an off-target read within a library intended for alpha chains, so its frequency means little. The rearrangement joins TRBV7-2 to TRBJ1-5; weak D call: TRBD1 (6 bases). Trimming removed 3 bases from V and 0 bases from J, with 9 bases in between. Per the germline V gene, CDR1 is SGHTA and CDR2 is FQGNSA. The CDR3 is 15 amino acids. The CDR3 is CASSLGGYSNQPQHF. CDR3 nucleotides: TGTGCCAGCAGCTTGGGGGGCTATAGCAATCAGCCCCAGCATTTT.